The 24 T cell receptor beta chains below all came from one sample that was sequenced in a study of T cell repertoires in cytomegalovirus infection. Antigens of these TCRs are unknown. Each CDR3 protein is one row after TCRdb ran MiXCR on the reads. This sample yields approximately 270,000 distinct CDR3 sequences, of which 22% are seen a single time; approximately 19% belongs to the top ten. The sequences come from cultured PBMCs, collected from culture after CMV antigen stimulation. Every receptor here comes from a human donor in good health (CMV status not recorded). Some clones in this sample may be carry-over from other donors' samples.

This clonotype was observed at least ten times. The chain couples TRBV7-2 to TRBJ2-3; 7 bases are shared with TRBD2. This CDR3 contains 16 residues. Germline V lookup: CDR1 SGHTA, CDR2 FQGNSA. The ends lost 4 bases at V and 5 bases at J; junction bases unmatched: 12. The CDR3: CASSYVGGGPEDTQYF. CDR3 DNA sequence: TGTGCCAGCAGCTATGTCGGGGGAGGGCCCGAAGATACGCAGTATTTT.

This clonotype was observed many times. V usage is TRBV7-2 and J usage is TRBJ1-3; D is possibly TRBD1 (6 bases). The germline V gene encodes CDR1 SGHTA and CDR2 FQGNSA. V lost 4 bases and J 2 bases, leaving 9 bases between the germline ends. The CDR3 runs 14 residues. CDR3 nucleotide sequence: TGTGCCAGCAGCTGGAAGGGGGCTGGAAACACCATATATTTT. Protein product: CASSWKGAGNTIYF.

The table lists this clonotype with many counts. The chain carries TRBV18 and TRBJ1-2, with 8 bases that match TRBD1. Germline CDR1 and CDR2: KGHSH and LQKENI. V shed 3 bases, J shed 6 bases, and the junction held 3 bases outside the gene matches. The length of the CDR3 is 13 residues. The CDR3 loop reads CASSPTGVDGYTF. DNA for the CDR3: TGTGCCAGCTCACCGACAGGGGTGGATGGCTACACCTTC.

This clonotype was seen at least ten times. The rearrangement links TRBV7-2 to TRBJ2-7, with 9 nucleotides matching TRBD1. This CDR3 comprises 15 residues. J was trimmed by 5 bases and V by 5 bases; bases with no gene match: 10. The germline gives CDR1 SGHTA, CDR2 FQGNSA. The CDR3 region is CASSTGTGYVHEQYF. The CDR3 DNA follows: TGTGCCAGCAGCACAGGGACAGGGTATGTCCACGAGCAGTACTTC.

Only a few counts were recorded for this clonotype. This sequence joins TRBV27 and TRBJ2-1; 10 bases map to TRBD2. V shed 4 bases and J 10 bases; nucleotides not matched to a gene: 7. The CDR3 sequence is 14 residues long. The germline CDR1 and CDR2 sequences are MNHEY and SMNVEV (reference sequence). CDR3 residues: CASSSAGGVGEQFF. In nucleotides, the CDR3 is TGTGCCAGCAGTTCAGCGGGAGGGGTGGGAGAGCAGTTCTTC.

The chain recombines TRBV7-3 with TRBJ2-1; TRBD2 is a possible D gene (5 bases). V lost 5 bases, J lost 6 bases, and 14 bases lay in between. The CDR3 is 14 amino acids. From germline, CDR1 is SGHTA and CDR2 FQGTGA. The DNA of the CDR3 is TGTGCCAGCAGCCGGGGTTTCCCATCCAATGAGCAGTTCTTC. It codes for CASSRGFPSNEQFF.

This clonotype was detected many times. The V call is TRBV4-1, the J call TRBJ1-2; D is uncertain. The V end was cut by 3 bases, the J end by 4 bases, with 15 bases between. The CDR3 is 15 residues long. CDR1 and CDR2 from the germline V gene are MGHRA and YSYEKL. In DNA, the CDR3 is TGCGCCAGCAGCCAGGGTTATGGCAACCCCTATGGCTACACCTTC. Translated, it gives CASSQGYGNPYGYTF.

CDR3 DNA sequence: TGTGCCAGCAGCTTAGGAGGGAGCCCCCTCACAGATACGCAGTATTTT. Its protein product is CASSLGGSPLTDTQYF. The rearrangement uses TRBV11-2 and TRBJ2-3; a possible D gene is TRBD2 (5 bases). The CDR3 is 16 amino acids. Germline loops: CDR1 SGHAT, CDR2 FQNNGV. The germline V and J ends were trimmed by 1 base and 2 bases, with 13 bases remaining between them.

CDR3 bases: TGTGCCAGCGAAACCGGACTAGCGGGAAATGAGCAGTTCTTC. This translates into CASETGLAGNEQFF. This chain uses TRBV11-2 with TRBJ2-1; 12 nucleotides agree with TRBD2. The CDR3 has 14 amino acids. The V gene's germline CDR1 is SGHAT and CDR2 FQNNGV. J lost 7 bases, V lost 8 bases, and 6 bases had no gene match.

The sample holds many counts of this clonotype. The chain is built from TRBV12-3 or TRBV12-4 and TRBJ2-2, with 9 bases aligning to TRBD2. CDR3 size: 16 residues. Trimming took 3 bases from V and 4 from J; bases not matched to a gene: 6. Here the CDR3 reads CASSFVAGASTGELFF. The CDR3 coding sequence is TGTGCCAGCAGTTTCGTAGCGGGAGCCTCCACCGGGGAGCTGTTTTTT.

The chain uses TRBV30 and TRBJ1-2, with 9 bases aligning to TRBD1. J gave up 8 bases and V 3 bases, and 7 bases lay outside the gene matches. The CDR3 consists of 13 residues. Per the germline V gene, CDR1 is GTSNPN and CDR2 is SVGIG (reference sequence). In nucleotides, the CDR3 is TGTGCCTGGAGGGGACAGGGAGTTCGGGGCTACACCTTC. Protein product: CAWRGQGVRGYTF.

V usage is TRBV29-1 and J usage is TRBJ1-2; perhaps TRBD1 as D (6 bases). The ends were cut back, 8 bases at V and 8 bases at J, with 24 bases in the middle. This CDR3 contains 14 residues. Germline assignment: CDR1 SQVTM and CDR2 ANQGSEA. CDR3 bases: TGCAGCTCATATACAGGGCCCGCTGGGGAAGGCTACACCTTC. It specifies CSSYTGPAGEGYTF.

The rearrangement joins TRBV7-2 to TRBJ2-7, with 8 positions matching TRBD2. The ends lost 5 bases at V and 6 bases at J; junction bases unmatched: 9. This CDR3 has 14 residues. Germline CDR1 SGHTA, CDR2 FQGNSA. DNA for the CDR3: TGTGCCAGCAGCCTATCGGGAGGGCCGCGCGAGCAGTACTTC. The encoded protein is CASSLSGGPREQYF.

Many counts were recorded for this clonotype. The chain links TRBV7-9 to TRBJ2-1, with 8 bases identical to TRBD2. V shed 6 bases, J shed 2 bases, and the junction held 6 bases outside the gene matches. This CDR3 is built from 15 residues. Germline V CDR1 and CDR2: SEHNR, FQNEAQ (reference sequence). In nucleotides, the CDR3 is TGTGCCAGCAGACGTAAGGGACTAGCCTACAATGAGCAGTTCTTC. Residues: CASRRKGLAYNEQFF.

This clonotype was recorded at least ten times. The genes are TRBV28 and TRBJ1-1; D is perhaps TRBD1 (6 bases). Germline CDR1 reads MDHEN; CDR2 reads SYDVKM. Trimming stripped 6 bases from V and 5 bases from J, with 16 bases between. The CDR3 loop spans 14 amino acids. The CDR3 DNA reads as TGTGCCAGCAGCTCGGGAGGGGGGAAGACTGAAGCTTTCTTT. Translated, it gives CASSSGGGKTEAFF. The full variable domain, completed using reference TRBV28 and TRBJ1-1, is DVKVTQSSRYLVKRTGEKVFLECVQDMDHENMFWYRQDPGLGLRLIYFSYDVKMKEKGDIPEGYSVSREKKERFSLILESASTNQTSMYLCASSSGGGKTEAFFGQGTRLTVV.

This clonotype was observed a few times. The chain has TRBV12-3 or TRBV12-4 and TRBJ1-1; the D is unclear. Trimming took 5 bases from V and 1 from J, leaving 11 bases between them. The length of the CDR3 is 14 residues. CDR3 DNA sequence: TGTGCCAGCAGTCACCGGGAGAAGAACACTGAAGCTTTCTTT. Amino acids: CASSHREKNTEAFF.

This clonotype was picked up a small number of times. The V call is TRBV6-2 or TRBV6-3, the J call TRBJ2-5; 9 bases line up with TRBD1. Germline CDR1 and CDR2: MNHEY and SVGEGT. The CDR3 extends over 15 amino acids. V lost 7 bases and J lost 5; bases outside the gene matches: 11. Here the CDR3 DNA reads TGTGCCAGCACCTACTGGGGACAGGGTGAGGAGACCCAGTACTTC. Encoded protein: CASTYWGQGEETQYF.

This clonotype was seen many times. J is TRBJ2-1 and V is TRBV7-2; no clear D gene. The V end was cut by 3 bases, the J end by 6 bases, with 9 bases between. From germline, CDR1 is SGHTA and CDR2 FQGNSA. This CDR3 contains 13 residues. The CDR3 is CASSFRVINEQFF. CDR3 DNA: TGTGCCAGCAGCTTCCGCGTGATCAATGAGCAGTTCTTC.

This clonotype was seen only a few times. The chain has TRBV12-3 or TRBV12-4 and TRBJ1-2; TRBD1 might be the D (5 bases). V was clipped by 5 bases and J by 4 bases, with 20 bases between them. This CDR3 contains 16 residues. Here the CDR3 DNA reads TGTGCCAGCAGTCCCCGTGTAGGGGCCTCCATCTATGGCTACACCTTC. Translation gives CASSPRVGASIYGYTF.

This clonotype was observed a few times. V usage is TRBV10-3 and J usage is TRBJ2-3; 7 nucleotides match TRBD2. Germline V gene data show CDR1 as ENHRY and CDR2 as SYGVKD. The CDR3 contains 13 residues. With 6 bases clipped from V and 2 bases from J, the junction kept 2 bases outside the gene matches. CDR3 loop: CAIRGGSTDTQYF. CDR3 DNA sequence: TGTGCCATCAGGGGAGGGTCCACAGATACGCAGTATTTT.

The chain couples TRBV15 to TRBJ1-5, with D maybe TRBD1 (6 bases). The length of the CDR3 is 15 residues. CDR1 is LNHNV and CDR2 is YYDKDF in the germline V gene (reference sequence). Trimming stripped 4 bases from V and 9 bases from J, with 19 bases between. The CDR3 nucleotides read TGTGCCACCAGCACCATCCGGGGACAAAAGGGGCCCCAGCATTTT. Translating it yields CATSTIRGQKGPQHF.

This clonotype was detected a few times. The genes are TRBV7-6 and TRBJ2-5, with D possibly TRBD2 on 6 matching bases. This CDR3 is 15 amino acids long. With 5 bases removed from V and 2 bases from J, the gap between germline ends came to 15 bases. Germline V gene lookup returns CDR1 SGHVS and CDR2 FNYEAQ. Here the CDR3 DNA reads TGTGCCAGCAGCGGATATAGCGGTCCGCAAGAGACCCAGTACTTC. Translating gives CASSGYSGPQETQYF.

This clonotype occurred a few times. The rearrangement joins TRBV19 to TRBJ2-6; D ambiguous. Germline assignment: CDR1 LNHDA and CDR2 SQIVND (reference sequence). This CDR3 is built from 15 residues. Trimming pared 3 bases from V and 0 bases from J, leaving 6 bases between. CDR3 in amino acids: CASSIGSSGANVLTF. Written as DNA, the CDR3 is TGTGCCAGTAGTATTGGCAGCTCTGGGGCCAACGTCCTGACTTTC.

This chain joins TRBV4-1 and TRBJ2-2; D may match TRBD1 or TRBD2 (5 bases each). V lost 4 bases, J lost 5 bases, and 14 bases lay in between. Per the germline V gene, CDR1 is MGHRA and CDR2 is YSYEKL. The CDR3 contains 15 residues. The CDR3 DNA reads TGCGCCAGCAGCCCAATGACTGGGACGACCGGGGAGCTGTTTTTT. Translating gives CASSPMTGTTGELFF.